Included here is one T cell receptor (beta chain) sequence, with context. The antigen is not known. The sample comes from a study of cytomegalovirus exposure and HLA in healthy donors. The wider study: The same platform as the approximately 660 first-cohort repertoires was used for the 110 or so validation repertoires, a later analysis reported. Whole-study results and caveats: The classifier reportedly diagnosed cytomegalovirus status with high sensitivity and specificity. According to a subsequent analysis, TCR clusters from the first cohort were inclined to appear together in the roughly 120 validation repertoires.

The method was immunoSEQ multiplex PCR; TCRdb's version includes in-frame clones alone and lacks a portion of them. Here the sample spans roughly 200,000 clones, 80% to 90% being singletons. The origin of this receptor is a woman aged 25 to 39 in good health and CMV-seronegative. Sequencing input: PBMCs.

CDR3 nucleotide sequence: TGCGCCAGCAGCGCTGGACAGGGCGTGGGAGAAAAACTGTTTTTT. It encodes CASSAGQGVGEKLFF. V usage is TRBV5-1 and J usage is TRBJ1-4; 8 nucleotides align to TRBD1. The CDR3 runs 15 residues. V lost 4 bases and J lost 8; bases outside the gene matches: 10. Germline V lookup: CDR1 SGHRS, CDR2 YFSETQ.